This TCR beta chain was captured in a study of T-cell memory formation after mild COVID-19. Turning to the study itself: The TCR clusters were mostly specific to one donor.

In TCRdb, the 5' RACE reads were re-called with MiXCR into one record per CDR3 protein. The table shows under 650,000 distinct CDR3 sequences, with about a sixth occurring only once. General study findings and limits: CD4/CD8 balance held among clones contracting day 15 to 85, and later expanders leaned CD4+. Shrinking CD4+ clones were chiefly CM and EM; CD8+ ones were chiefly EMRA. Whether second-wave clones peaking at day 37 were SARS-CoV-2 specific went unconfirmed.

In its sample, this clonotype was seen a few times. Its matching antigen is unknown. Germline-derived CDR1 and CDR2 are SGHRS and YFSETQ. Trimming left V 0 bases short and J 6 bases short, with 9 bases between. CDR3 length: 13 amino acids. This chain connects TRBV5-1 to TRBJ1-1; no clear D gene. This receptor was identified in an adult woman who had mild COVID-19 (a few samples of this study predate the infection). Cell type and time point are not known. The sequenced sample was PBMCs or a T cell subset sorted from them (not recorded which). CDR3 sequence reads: CASSLVGRSEAFF. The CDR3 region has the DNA TGCGCCAGCAGCTTGGTGGGTCGCTCTGAAGCTTTCTTT.